Described below is a single TCR beta chain sequence and its context. This clone's antigen is unknown. A single base separates this from a much larger clone, so it may be a read error. Amplification of TCR beta CDR3 regions was carried out from RNA transcripts. A first-round RT-PCR of the TCR CDR3 used the HTBI primer set with the Qiagen OneStep RT-PCR kit. The libraries were constructed in a second round of multiplex PCR and then size-selected and purified. Libraries were sequenced paired-end with 100 bp reads on an Illumina HiSeq2000. Per the authors' processing: SOAPnuke was used to process the raw data, with reads discarded if the reads contained adapters or uncalled bases, had a mean Phred below 15, or lacked an exact constant-primer or identifier match. COPE v1.2.5 was used to merge the high-quality paired reads, and each unique nucleotide sequence was defined as a clonotype. MiTCR v1.1 was used to align clonotypes to the IMGT TRBV, TRBD and TRBJ reference segments. The analysis was restricted to V-J combinations with a frequency above 0.0001, which together covered just over 98% of the repertoires. A TCS score was defined as the ratio of F50 (clonal expansion) to E x V (chaos), with BLOSUM62-based TCRdist applied between CDR3 peptides within each V-J. Welch's t-statistics and random forest reduced 450 to 600 V-J features to 10 to 15, which were used in a naive Bayes classifier (R e1071). The similarity between thyroid and blood repertoires was quantified using the Morisita-Horn index. The public reads were quality trimmed at Q25 with fastp and then assembled into clones with MiXCR by TCRdb, keeping productive beta chains. Each entry merges the rows of one CDR3 protein and shows their most common DNA and genes. The V and J calls shown here were made by TCRdb, not taken from the authors' results. In this sample the table shows 610,000 or so distinct CDR3 sequences, just over 45% of which occur a single time. Around 8% of the sample is taken by the ten largest.

This entry is derived from a study of T cells in Graves' hyperthyroidism and ophthalmopathy (dated by TCRdb to 2018 to 2020). About the investigation overall: To identify distinguishing TCR V-J signatures, a discovery cohort of around 98 patients was used, comprising 43 with Graves' ophthalmopathy and around 60 with stable Graves' hyperthyroidism. Whether ophthalmopathy could be predicted prospectively was tested in an independent validation cohort made up of under 20 hyperthyroidism patients plus 17 patients who later progressed to ophthalmopathy. For training and testing, the 95 to 100 patients in the discovery cohort were randomly divided in a 7:3 ratio. The study also compared thyroid tissue and blood T-cell repertoires from roughly six Graves' hyperthyroidism patients. After sampling, hyperthyroidism patients received methimazole starting at 30 mg daily, and ophthalmopathy patients received high-dose intravenous methylprednisolone. The paper reports TCR Vbeta CDR3 sequencing of roughly 140 peripheral blood samples: over 40 ophthalmopathy, fewer than 80 hyperthyroidism and approximately 17 progressor patients.

Results and caveats for the whole study, not just this receptor: In cross-validation, a model built on a 13 V-J signature told ophthalmopathy apart from stable hyperthyroidism with approximately 90% sensitivity and roughly 81% specificity, and in testing the same model reached 80%/75%. Blood samples also contained most of the expanded thyroid clonotypes (frequency above 0.001), which suggests that blood repertoires may reflect thyroid immune responses. Sample size was not statistically predetermined, and investigators were not blinded to group allocation. In validation, the model predicted progression to ophthalmopathy a median of around six months before onset, with roughly 70% sensitivity and roughly 72% specificity.

The CDR3 numbers 17 residues from cysteine through phenylalanine. Of the read, only the CDR3 DNA is kept; its 51 bases are in frame from base 1. CDR1 and CDR2 (LNHNV, YYDKDF) derive from the germline V gene (reference sequence). Stable Graves' hyperthyroidism was defined as no progression to ophthalmopathy during 18 months of follow-up. The hyperthyroidism patients were between 18 and 65 years old and newly diagnosed, with a disease duration of less than 2 months. The study excluded patients with uncontrolled infections, other autoimmune diseases, pregnancy or lactation. Clinical symptoms, serum thyroxine and TRAb, thyroid ultrasound, and orbital computed tomography formed the basis for the diagnoses. Trizol reagent was used to extract total RNA, and RNA quality was then checked on an Agilent 2100 Bioanalyzer.

Recombination connected TRBV15 to TRBJ1-4, and possibly TRBD1, on 5 matching bases. This TCR was sampled from a woman younger than 35 with Graves' hyperthyroidism. The specimen sequenced was peripheral blood or thyroid tissue (not recorded which). The nucleotide sequence reads as follows: TGTGCCACCAGCAGAGTAAAGGGAACAGGTTCTAATGGAAAACTGTTTTTT. This is translated as CATSRVKGTGSNGKLFF.